This T cell receptor (beta chain) was sequenced for a study of control samples from healthy donors and cancer patients. About this clone itself: A read error may produce the germline difference seen at one junction end.

Clones were sequenced by immunoSEQ multiplex PCR, and TCRdb holds only the in-frame ones, with some missing. The profile covers 190,000 or so clones, with roughly 93% appearing a single time and more than 1.2% taken by the ten largest. The clonotype comes from a man aged 18-30 years in good health. The specimen sequenced was blood.

The CDR3 is CASTGSSNTEAFF. As DNA, the CDR3 is TGTGCAAGCACGGGGTCCTCGAACACTGAAGCTTTCTTT. The chain couples TRBV6-5 to TRBJ1-1; unclear D gene. The CDR3 length is 13 residues. Germline lookup yields CDR1 MNHEY and CDR2 SVGAGI.